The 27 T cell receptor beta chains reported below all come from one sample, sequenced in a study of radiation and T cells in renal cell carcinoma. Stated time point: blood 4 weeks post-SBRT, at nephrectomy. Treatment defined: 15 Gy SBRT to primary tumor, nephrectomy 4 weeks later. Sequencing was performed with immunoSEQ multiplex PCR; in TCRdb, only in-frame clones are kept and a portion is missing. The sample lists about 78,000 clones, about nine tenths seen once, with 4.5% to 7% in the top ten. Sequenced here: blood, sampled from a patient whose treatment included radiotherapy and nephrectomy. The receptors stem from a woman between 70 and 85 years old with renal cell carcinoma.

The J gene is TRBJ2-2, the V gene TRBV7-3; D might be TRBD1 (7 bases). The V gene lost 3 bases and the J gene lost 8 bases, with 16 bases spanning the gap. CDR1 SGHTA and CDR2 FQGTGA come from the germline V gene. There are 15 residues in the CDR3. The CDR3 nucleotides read TGTGCCAGCAGCTTCACGGAGGGGGCTCGTGGGGAGCTGTTTTTT. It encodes CASSFTEGARGELFF. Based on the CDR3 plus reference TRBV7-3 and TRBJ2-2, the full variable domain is GAGVSQTPSNKVTEKGKYVELRCDPISGHTALYWYRQSLGQGPEFLIYFQGTGAADDSGLPNDRFFAVRPEGSVSTLKIQRTERGDSAVYLCASSFTEGARGELFFGEGSRLTVL.

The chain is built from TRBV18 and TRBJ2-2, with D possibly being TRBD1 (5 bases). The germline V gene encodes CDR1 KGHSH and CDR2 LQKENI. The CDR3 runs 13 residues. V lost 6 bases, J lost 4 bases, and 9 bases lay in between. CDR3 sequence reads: CASSSTVTGELFF. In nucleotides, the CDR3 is TGTGCCAGCTCTTCGACAGTCACCGGGGAGCTGTTTTTT.

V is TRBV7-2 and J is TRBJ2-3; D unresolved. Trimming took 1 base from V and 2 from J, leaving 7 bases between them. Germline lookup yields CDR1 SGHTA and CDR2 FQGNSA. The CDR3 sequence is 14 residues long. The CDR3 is CASSLDPFTDTQYF. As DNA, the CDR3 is TGTGCCAGCAGCTTAGATCCCTTCACAGATACGCAGTATTTT.

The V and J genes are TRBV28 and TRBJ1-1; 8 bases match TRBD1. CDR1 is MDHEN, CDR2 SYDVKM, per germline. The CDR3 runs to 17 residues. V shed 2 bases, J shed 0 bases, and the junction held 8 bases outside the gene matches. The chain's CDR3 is CASSLTGGRGMNTEAFF. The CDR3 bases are TGTGCCAGCAGTTTAACAGGGGGTAGGGGAATGAACACTGAAGCTTTCTTT.

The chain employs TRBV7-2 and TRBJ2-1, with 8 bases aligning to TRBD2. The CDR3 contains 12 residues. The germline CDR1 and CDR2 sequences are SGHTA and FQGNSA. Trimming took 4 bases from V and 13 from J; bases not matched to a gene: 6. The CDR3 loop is CASSSRGGAQFF. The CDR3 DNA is TGTGCCAGCAGCTCCCGGGGGGGGGCCCAGTTCTTC.

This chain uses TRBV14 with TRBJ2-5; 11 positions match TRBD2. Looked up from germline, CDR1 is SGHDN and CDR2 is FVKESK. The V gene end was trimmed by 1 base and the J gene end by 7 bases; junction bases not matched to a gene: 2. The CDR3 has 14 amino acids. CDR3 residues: CASSQGGLAATQYF. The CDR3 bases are TGTGCCAGCAGCCAAGGGGGACTAGCGGCGACCCAGTACTTC.

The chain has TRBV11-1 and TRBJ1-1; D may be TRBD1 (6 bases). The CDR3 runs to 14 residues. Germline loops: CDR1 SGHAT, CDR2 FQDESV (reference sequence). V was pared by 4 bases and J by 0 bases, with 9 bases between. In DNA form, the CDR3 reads TGTGCCAGCAGCTCGGACAGCATGAACACTGAAGCTTTCTTT. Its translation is CASSSDSMNTEAFF.

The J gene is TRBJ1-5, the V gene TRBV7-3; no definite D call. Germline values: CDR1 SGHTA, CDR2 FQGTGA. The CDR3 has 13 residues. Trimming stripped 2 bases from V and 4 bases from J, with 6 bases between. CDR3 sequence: CASSLDRNQPQHF. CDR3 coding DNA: TGTGCCAGCAGCTTAGATAGGAATCAGCCCCAGCATTTT.

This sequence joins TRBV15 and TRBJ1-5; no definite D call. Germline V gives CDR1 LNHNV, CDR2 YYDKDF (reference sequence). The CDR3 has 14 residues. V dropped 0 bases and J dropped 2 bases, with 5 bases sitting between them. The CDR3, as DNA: TGTGCCACCAGCAGAGAGCCAGGCAATCAGCCCCAGCATTTT. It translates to CATSREPGNQPQHF.

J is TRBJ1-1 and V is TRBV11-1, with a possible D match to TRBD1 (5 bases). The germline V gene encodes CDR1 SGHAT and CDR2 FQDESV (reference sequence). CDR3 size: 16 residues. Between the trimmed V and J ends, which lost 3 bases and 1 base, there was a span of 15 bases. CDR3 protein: CASSFQGRGGNTEAFF. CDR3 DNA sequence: TGTGCCAGCAGCTTCCAGGGAAGGGGAGGGAACACTGAAGCTTTCTTT.

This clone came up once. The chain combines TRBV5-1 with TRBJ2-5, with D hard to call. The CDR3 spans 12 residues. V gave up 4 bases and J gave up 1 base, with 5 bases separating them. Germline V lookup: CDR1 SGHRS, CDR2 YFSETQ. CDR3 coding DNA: TGCGCCAGCAGCGACTTCCAAGAGACCCAGTACTTC. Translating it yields CASSDFQETQYF.

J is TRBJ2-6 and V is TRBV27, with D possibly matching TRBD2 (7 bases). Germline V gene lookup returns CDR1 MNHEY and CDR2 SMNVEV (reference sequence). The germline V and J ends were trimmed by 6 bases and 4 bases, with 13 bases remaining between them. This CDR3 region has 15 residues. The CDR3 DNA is TGTGCCAGCAGGGGAGGGGGAACGGGGGCCAACGTCCTGACTTTC. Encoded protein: CASRGGGTGANVLTF.

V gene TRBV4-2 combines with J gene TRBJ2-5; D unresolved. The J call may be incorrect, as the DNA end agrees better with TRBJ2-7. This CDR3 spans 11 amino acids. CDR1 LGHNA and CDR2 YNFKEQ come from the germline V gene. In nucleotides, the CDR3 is TGTGCCAGCAGCCAAGAACACGAGCAGTACTTC. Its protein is CASSQEHEQYF.

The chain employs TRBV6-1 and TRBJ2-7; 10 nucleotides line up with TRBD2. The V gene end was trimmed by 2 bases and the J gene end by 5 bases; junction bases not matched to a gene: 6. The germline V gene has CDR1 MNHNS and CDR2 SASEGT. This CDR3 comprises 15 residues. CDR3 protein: CASSESQRGGHEQYF. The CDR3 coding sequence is TGTGCCAGCAGTGAAAGCCAGCGGGGGGGCCACGAGCAGTACTTC.

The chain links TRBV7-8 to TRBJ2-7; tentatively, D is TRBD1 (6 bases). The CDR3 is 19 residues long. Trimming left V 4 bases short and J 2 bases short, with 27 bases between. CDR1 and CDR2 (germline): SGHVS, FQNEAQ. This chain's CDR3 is CASSSQLTGTRGVTYEQYF. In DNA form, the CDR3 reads TGTGCCAGCAGCTCACAATTAACCGGGACAAGAGGGGTTACCTACGAGCAGTACTTC.

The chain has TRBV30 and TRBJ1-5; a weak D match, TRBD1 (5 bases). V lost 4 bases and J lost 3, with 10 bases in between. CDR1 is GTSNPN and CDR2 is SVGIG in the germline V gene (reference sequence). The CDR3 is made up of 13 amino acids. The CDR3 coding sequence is TGTGCCTGGATGGAGGGGATCAATCAGCCCCAGCATTTT. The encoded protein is CAWMEGINQPQHF.

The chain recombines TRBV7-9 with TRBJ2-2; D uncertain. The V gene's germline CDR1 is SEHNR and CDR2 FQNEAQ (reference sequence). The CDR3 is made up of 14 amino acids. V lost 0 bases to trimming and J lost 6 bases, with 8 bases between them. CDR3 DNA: TGTGCCAGCAGCTTAGCGCTGAATCCCGGGGAGCTGTTTTTT. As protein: CASSLALNPGELFF.

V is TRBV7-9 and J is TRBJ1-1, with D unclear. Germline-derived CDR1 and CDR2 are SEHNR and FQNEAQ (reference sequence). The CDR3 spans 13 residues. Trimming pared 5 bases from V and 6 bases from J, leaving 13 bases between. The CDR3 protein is CASSPILIAEAFF. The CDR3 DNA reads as TGTGCCAGCAGCCCAATCCTTATCGCTGAAGCTTTCTTT.

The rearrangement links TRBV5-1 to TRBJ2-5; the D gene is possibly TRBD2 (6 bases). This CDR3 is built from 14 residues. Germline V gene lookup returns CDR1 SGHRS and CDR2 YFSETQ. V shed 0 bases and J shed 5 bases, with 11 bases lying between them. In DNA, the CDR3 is TGCGCCAGCAGCTTGGCCGGGACTTCCGAGACCCAGTACTTC. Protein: CASSLAGTSETQYF.

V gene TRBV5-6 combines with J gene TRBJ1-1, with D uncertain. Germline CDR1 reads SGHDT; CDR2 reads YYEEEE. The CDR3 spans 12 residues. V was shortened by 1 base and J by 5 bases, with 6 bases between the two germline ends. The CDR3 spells CASSLRRTEAFF. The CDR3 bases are TGTGCCAGCAGCTTGCGTAGGACTGAAGCTTTCTTT.

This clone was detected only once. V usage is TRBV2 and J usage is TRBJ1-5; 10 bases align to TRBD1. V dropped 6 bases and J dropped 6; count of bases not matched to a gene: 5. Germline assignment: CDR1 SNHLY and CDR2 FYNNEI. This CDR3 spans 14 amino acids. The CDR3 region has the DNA TGTGCCAGCAGCGGGACAGGGGTCCGTCAGCCCCAGCATTTT. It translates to CASSGTGVRQPQHF. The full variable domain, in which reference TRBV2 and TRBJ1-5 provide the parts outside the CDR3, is EPEVTQTPSHQVTQMGQEVILRCVPISNHLYFYWYRQILGQKVEFLVSFYNNEISEKSEIFDDQFSVERPDGSNFTLKIRSTKLEDSAMYFCASSGTGVRQPQHFGDGTRLSIL.

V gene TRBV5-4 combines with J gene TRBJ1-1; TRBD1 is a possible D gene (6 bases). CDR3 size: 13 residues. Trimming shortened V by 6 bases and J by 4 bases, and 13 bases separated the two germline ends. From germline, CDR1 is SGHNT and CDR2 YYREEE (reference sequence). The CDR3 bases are TGTGCCAGCATCGAACAGGGCGGCACTGAAGCTTTCTTT. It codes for CASIEQGGTEAFF.

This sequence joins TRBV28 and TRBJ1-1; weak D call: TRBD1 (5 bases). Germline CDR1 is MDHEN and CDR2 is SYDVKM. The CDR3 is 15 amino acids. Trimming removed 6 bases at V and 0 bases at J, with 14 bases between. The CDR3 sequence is CASSTIPGLNTEAFF. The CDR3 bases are TGTGCCAGCAGCACCATCCCGGGGCTGAACACTGAAGCTTTCTTT.

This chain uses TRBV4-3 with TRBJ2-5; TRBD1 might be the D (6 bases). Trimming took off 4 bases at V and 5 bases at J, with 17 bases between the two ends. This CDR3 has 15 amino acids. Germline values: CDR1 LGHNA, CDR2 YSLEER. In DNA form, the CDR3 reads TGCGCCAGCAGCCTCGGACTGCACCAGGGGGAGACCCAGTACTTC. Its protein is CASSLGLHQGETQYF.

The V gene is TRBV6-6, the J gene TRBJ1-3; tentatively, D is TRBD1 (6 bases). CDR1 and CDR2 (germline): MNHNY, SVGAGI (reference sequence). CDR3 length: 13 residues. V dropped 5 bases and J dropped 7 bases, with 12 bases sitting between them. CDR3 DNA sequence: TGTGCCAGCAGTGCAGGGGATTTGAACACCATATATTTT. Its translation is CASSAGDLNTIYF.

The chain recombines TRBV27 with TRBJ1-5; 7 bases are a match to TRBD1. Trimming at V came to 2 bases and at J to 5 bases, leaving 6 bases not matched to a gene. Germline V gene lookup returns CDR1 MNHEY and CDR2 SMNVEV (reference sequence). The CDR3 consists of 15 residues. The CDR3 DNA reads TGTGCCAGCAGTTTAAAGACAGGGAACGATCAGCCCCAGCATTTT. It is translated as CASSLKTGNDQPQHF.

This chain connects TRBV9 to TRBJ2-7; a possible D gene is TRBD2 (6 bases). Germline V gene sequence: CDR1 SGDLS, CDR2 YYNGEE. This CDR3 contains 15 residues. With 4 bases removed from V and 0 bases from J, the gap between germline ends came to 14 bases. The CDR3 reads CASSPRDGSSYEQYF. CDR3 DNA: TGTGCCAGCAGCCCTCGGGACGGGAGCTCCTACGAGCAGTACTTC. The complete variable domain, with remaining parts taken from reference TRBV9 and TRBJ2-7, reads DSGVTQTPKHLITATGQRVTLRCSPRSGDLSVYWYQQSLDQGLQFLIQYYNGEERAKGNILERFSAQQFPDLHSELNLSSLELGDSALYFCASSPRDGSSYEQYFGPGTRLTVT.